The source of this T cell receptor beta chain is a study of siplizumab effects on memory and regulatory T cells. Study-wide findings and caveats: Siplizumab cultures yielded proliferating Tregs whose suppressive function was not confirmed. In unstimulated cells, naive T cells appeared more diverse than memory T cells and seemed major alloresponse contributors. Mean Treg-derived proportions of mappable alloreactive CD4+ clones were less than 75% for siplizumab and approximately 25% for controls. Roughly 80-95% of dividing CD4+ or CD8+ clones were without an attributable naive or memory phenotype.

Comment on this clone: Its matching antigen is unknown.

The assay was immunoSEQ multiplex PCR, and TCRdb's table has in-frame clones only and misses some. The sample shows about 120,000 clones, approximately 94% of them seen only once. This CDR3 contains 12 residues. With 7 bases removed from V and 5 bases from J, the gap between germline ends came to 14 bases. The germline V gene has CDR1 GTSNPN and CDR2 SVGIG (reference sequence). The receptor was derived from a human donor in good health. The sequenced material came from non-Treg CD4+ T cells sorted from blood. The chain couples TRBV30 to TRBJ1-2; no definite D call. CDR3 protein: CASSGAGYGYTF. CDR3 sequence (DNA): TGTGCCTCCTCGGGAGCTGGTTATGGCTACACCTTC.